This TCR beta chain was observed in a study of OX40 agonist ivuxolimab in advanced cancers. Sequencing used immunoSEQ multiplex PCR; TCRdb keeps in-frame clones, though not all of them. The repertoire holds approximately 66,000 clones, with around 83% as singletons. Sampling of blood occurred at baseline, cycle 4 day 1, and cycle 7 day 1. The CDR3 is 16 residues long. The germline gives CDR1 MDHEN, CDR2 SYDVKM. The germline V and J ends were trimmed by 2 bases and 0 bases, with 8 bases remaining between them. Sequenced here: CD4+ or CD8+ T cells sorted from blood, sampled in a trial of the OX40 agonist ivuxolimab. The chain has TRBV28 and TRBJ1-6, with a weak D call TRBD1 (5 bases). The origin of this receptor is an adult with an advanced solid tumor such as melanoma, head and neck, liver or kidney cancer. CDR3 amino acids: CASSLRDSSYNSPLHF. As DNA, the CDR3 is TGTGCCAGCAGTTTACGCGACAGCTCCTATAATTCACCCCTCCACTTT.